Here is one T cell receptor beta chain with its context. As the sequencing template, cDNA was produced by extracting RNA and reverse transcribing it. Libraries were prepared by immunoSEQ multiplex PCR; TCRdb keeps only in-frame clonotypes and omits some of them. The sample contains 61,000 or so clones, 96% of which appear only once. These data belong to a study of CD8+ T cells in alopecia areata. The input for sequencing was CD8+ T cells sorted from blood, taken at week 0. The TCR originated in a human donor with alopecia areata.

The CDR3, as DNA: TGCGCCAGCAGCCAACCCTTTCAGGATACGCAGTATTTT. This codes for CASSQPFQDTQYF. The J gene is TRBJ2-3, the V gene TRBV4-1; D is uncertain. V gave up 2 bases and J gave up 6 bases, with 9 bases separating them. Germline V lookup: CDR1 MGHRA, CDR2 YSYEKL. This CDR3 contains 13 residues.